These 12 T cell receptor beta chains were sequenced from one sample in a study of blood T cell repertoires in COVID-19. Sequencing was performed with immunoSEQ multiplex PCR; in TCRdb, only in-frame clones are kept and a portion is missing. The data contain fewer than 350,000 clones, around nine tenths of them seen just once; the ten biggest clones take up roughly 5%. Sequences were obtained from PBMCs or T cells enriched from blood (not recorded which). The source of these receptors is a man aged 60 to 69 who had recovered from COVID-19.

This clone was counted ten times or more. The chain couples TRBV7-3 to TRBJ2-1; 7 nucleotides line up with TRBD1. Germline-derived CDR1 and CDR2 are SGHTA and FQGTGA. With 0 bases clipped from V and 5 bases from J, the junction kept 7 bases outside the gene matches. This CDR3 has 16 residues. CDR3 residues: CASSLTHRGMNNEQFF. CDR3 nucleotide sequence: TGTGCCAGCAGCTTAACACACAGGGGAATGAACAATGAGCAGTTCTTC.

The rearrangement joins TRBV6-5 to TRBJ1-2; D possibly corresponds to TRBD1 (5 bases). V was pared by 2 bases and J by 4 bases, with 11 bases between. The germline CDR1 and CDR2 sequences are MNHEY and SVGAGI. The CDR3 has 14 residues. CDR3 DNA sequence: TGTGCCAGCAGTTACAAAGGGGTCGTCTATGGCTACACCTTC. It translates to CASSYKGVVYGYTF.

This chain uses TRBV2 with TRBJ1-5, with 7 bases matching TRBD1. The CDR3 runs to 14 residues. V trimming: 5 bases; J trimming: 5 bases; junction bases outside the gene matches: 6. In germline, CDR1 is SNHLY, CDR2 FYNNEI. Written as DNA, the CDR3 is TGTGCCAGCAGTCGTACAGGGGAGGATCAGCCCCAGCATTTT. Residues: CASSRTGEDQPQHF.

CDR3 DNA: TGTGCCAGCATAACCGCGGGAGGGTACAATGAGCAGTTCTTC. Translated: CASITAGGYNEQFF. This sequence joins TRBV28 and TRBJ2-1, with TRBD2 matching over 9 bases. The germline V gene has CDR1 MDHEN and CDR2 SYDVKM. V lost 7 bases, J lost 4 bases, and 5 bases stayed unmatched. This CDR3 spans 14 amino acids.

The chain recombines TRBV18 with TRBJ2-2; possibly TRBD2 for D (6 bases). The CDR3 contains 16 residues. Germline V gene sequence: CDR1 KGHSH, CDR2 LQKENI. V lost 0 bases, J lost 1 base, and 9 bases lay in between. The CDR3 DNA sequence: TGTGCCAGCTCACCACCTGTCGGGGGGAACACCGGGGAGCTGTTTTTT. This translates into CASSPPVGGNTGELFF.

This chain connects TRBV5-4 to TRBJ2-4; 10 bases are a match to TRBD2. CDR1 SGHNT and CDR2 YYREEE come from the germline V gene (reference sequence). Germline trimming cut 0 bases from V and 7 bases from J; bases unmatched to any gene: 1. The length of the CDR3 is 14 residues. CDR3 loop: CASSLALAGNIQYF. CDR3 coding DNA: TGTGCCAGCAGCTTGGCACTAGCGGGGAACATTCAGTACTTC.

The chain combines TRBV27 with TRBJ1-4; 10 nucleotides align to TRBD1. There are 17 residues in the CDR3. The germline V gene has CDR1 MNHEY and CDR2 SMNVEV (reference sequence). V lost 6 bases, J lost 6 bases, and 13 bases stayed unmatched. The CDR3, as DNA: TGTGCCAGCAGCCCAATTGGACTTGGGACAGGGGATGAAAAACTGTTTTTT. Protein sequence: CASSPIGLGTGDEKLFF.

The chain combines TRBV24-1 with TRBJ1-1; no firm D call. Trimming pared 6 bases from V and 7 bases from J, leaving 8 bases between. The germline V gene has CDR1 KGHDR and CDR2 SFDVKD. This CDR3 comprises 11 residues. The chain's CDR3 is CATSRGYEAFF. The CDR3, as DNA: TGTGCCACCAGTCGGGGATATGAAGCTTTCTTT.

This clone was observed a single time. This chain joins TRBV10-3 and TRBJ2-1; tentatively, D is TRBD2 (6 bases). The CDR3 is made up of 14 amino acids. V lost 3 bases, J lost 5 bases, and 11 bases lay in between. Germline V CDR1 and CDR2: ENHRY, SYGVKD. The CDR3 is CAISEGLANNEQFF. The CDR3 DNA reads as TGTGCCATCAGTGAAGGGCTAGCGAACAATGAGCAGTTCTTC.

This chain connects TRBV18 to TRBJ2-7; 7 bases fit TRBD1. Looked up from germline, CDR1 is KGHSH and CDR2 is LQKENI. J lost 0 bases, V lost 3 bases, and 5 bases had no gene match. The CDR3 covers 15 residues. The CDR3: CASSPQGVGSYEQYF. The CDR3 nucleotides read TGTGCCAGCTCACCTCAGGGGGTCGGCTCCTACGAGCAGTACTTC. Based on the CDR3 plus reference TRBV18 and TRBJ2-7, the full variable domain is NAGVMQNPRHLVRRRGQEARLRCSPMKGHSHVYWYRQLPEEGLKFMVYLQKENIIDESGMPKERFSAEFPKEGPSILRIQQVVRGDSAAYFCASSPQGVGSYEQYFGPGTRLTVT.

This chain uses TRBV28 with TRBJ2-3; 12 nucleotides match TRBD2. V lost 8 bases to trimming and J lost 3 bases; unmatched junction nucleotides: 6. Germline V lookup: CDR1 MDHEN, CDR2 SYDVKM. The CDR3 covers 15 residues. The CDR3 spells CASGIGTSGTDTQYF. CDR3 coding DNA: TGTGCCAGCGGAATAGGGACTAGCGGGACAGATACGCAGTATTTT.

The chain has TRBV24-1 and TRBJ2-5; the D is unclear. Germline V gives CDR1 KGHDR, CDR2 SFDVKD. Trimming took off 0 bases at V and 1 base at J, with 2 bases between the two ends. This CDR3 has 13 residues. CDR3 sequence reads: CATSDLRQETQYF. In DNA, the CDR3 is TGTGCCACCAGTGATTTGCGCCAAGAGACCCAGTACTTC.